What follows is one T cell receptor beta chain and its context. This entry comes from a study of control samples from healthy donors and cancer patients. V dropped 4 bases and J dropped 4; count of bases not matched to a gene: 9. CDR1 is SGHRS and CDR2 is YFSETQ in the germline V gene. CDR3 length equals 15 residues. Assay used: immunoSEQ multiplex PCR; TCRdb lists only in-frame clones, some missing. This sample carries 85,000 to 100,000 clones, over 90% of them seen once, and the ten largest clones take over 8%. This sequence joins TRBV5-1 and TRBJ2-5, with TRBD1 matching over 8 bases. This TCR was recovered from a man between 18 and 35 years old in good health. The sample was blood. The CDR3 region has the DNA TGCGCCAGCAGCCTAAATGACAGGGGAAGAGAGACCCAGTACTTC. It specifies CASSLNDRGRETQYF.